This paragraph covers one T cell receptor (beta chain) sequence. These data originate in a study of blood T cells in healthy people across ages. Germline V lookup: CDR1 SGHDT, CDR2 YYEEEE. The CDR3 loop spans 17 amino acids. V gave up 0 bases and J gave up 5 bases, with 20 bases separating them. For the second PCR, which ran for about 6 to 11 cycles, a sample-barcoded 5' primer and a J-beta primer mix were used. Samples each returned at least 3 million CDR3-containing paired-end reads. One entry per CDR3 protein results from TCRdb running MiXCR on the 5' RACE reads. In the table there are roughly 800,000 distinct CDR3 sequences, roughly 25% of which are singletons. These data are also associated with another study on T cells of mothers and their children. That report notes: The study obtained over 8.5 million TCR beta CDR3 reads per mother and around 3 million per child.

V usage is TRBV5-6 and J usage is TRBJ2-5; possibly TRBD1 or TRBD2 for D (6 bases each). This receptor was obtained from a boy between 10 and 17 years old in good health. The material sequenced was blood. As DNA, the CDR3 is TGTGCCAGCAGCTTGGACCGACCGGGGGCGAATTGGGAGACCCAGTACTTC. Translating gives CASSLDRPGANWETQYF.